The clone carrying this T cell receptor beta chain was detected a few times. Distinct nucleotide sequences in the sample also encode this CDR3. This record comes from a study of shared clonotypes between healthy human individuals. Germline V gene sequence: CDR1 GTSNPN, CDR2 SVGIG (reference sequence). The CDR3 loop spans 12 amino acids. CD4+ cells underwent separation, giving CD45RA+ naive and CD45RA-negative memory subsets. Sequencing used immunoSEQ multiplex PCR; TCRdb keeps in-frame clones, though not all of them. The table records 730,000 or so clones, around 72% of them present only once. The chain carries TRBV30 and TRBJ2-5; 7 nucleotides line up with TRBD1. The J call could be wrong; TRBJ2-7 is a better fit for the DNA end. The source material was memory CD4+ T cells sorted from blood. Subset here: CD45RA-negative fraction. The source is a young woman in good health. CDR3: CAWTGGGYEQYF. The CDR3 DNA reads TGTGCCTGGACAGGGGGTGGCTACGAGCAGTACTTC.